This T cell receptor beta chain was identified in a study of early T cells in non-severe SARS-CoV-2 infection. Germline V gene lookup returns CDR1 MNHEY and CDR2 SMNVEV (reference sequence). CDR3 length: 13 amino acids. After removal of 6 bases from V and 8 bases from J, the junction contained 9 bases not matched to a gene. MiXCR, run by TCRdb on the 5' RACE reads, gives a single entry per CDR3 protein. There are over 50,000 distinct CDR3 sequences in the sample; 10% to 15% occur only once, and approximately 2.9% lies in the top ten. This clonotype was counted ten times or more. The chain recombines TRBV27 with TRBJ2-5; 7 bases align to TRBD1. This TCR was sampled from an adult who was a healthcare worker with PCR-confirmed SARS-CoV-2 infection or an uninfected control (not recorded which). Sample: whole blood. The CDR3 region is CASRTGVGYTQYF. CDR3 bases: TGTGCCAGCAGAACAGGGGTGGGTTATACCCAGTACTTC.